The rows below give T cell receptor beta chains drawn from one sample of a study of cytotoxic CD8 clonotypes in ibrutinib-treated CLL. Clones were sequenced by immunoSEQ multiplex PCR, and TCRdb holds only the in-frame ones, with some missing. This table holds some 140,000 clones, 75% to 85% found once. The sample here was PBMCs, taken after 12 months of ibrutinib treatment. The receptors were gathered from a human donor with chronic lymphocytic leukemia. Both conserved end residues are part of each CDR3. The order of the fields is D gene, J gene, CDR3 length, clone size, V gene, CDR3 protein, CDR3 DNA. A D gene is named only where the DNA matches it firmly. A clone size is listed for some rows: how often the clone was seen (once, few, many), or a class if it is expanded.

D: TRBD2; J: TRBJ2-3; length: 15; size: .; V: TRBV7-9; CDR3: CASSPARGRADTQYF; DNA: TGTGCCAGCAGCCCCGCTCGCGGGAGGGCCGATACGCAGTATTTT
D: TRBD1; J: TRBJ2-7; length: 16; size: .; V: TRBV7-8; CDR3: CASSLVPGTDSYEQYF; DNA: TGTGCCAGCAGCTTAGTGCCAGGGACAGACTCCTACGAGCAGTACTTC
D: .; J: TRBJ2-7; length: 11; size: .; V: TRBV6-5; CDR3: CASSFGDEQYF; DNA: TGTGCCAGCAGTTTCGGGGACGAGCAGTACTTC
D: TRBD1; J: TRBJ1-5; length: 16; size: .; V: TRBV5-8; CDR3: CASSLRTGAINQPQHF; DNA: TGTGCCAGCAGCCTTCGGACAGGGGCTATCAATCAGCCCCAGCATTTT
D: .; J: TRBJ1-2; length: 13; size: .; V: TRBV28; CDR3: CASSRSGARGYTF; DNA: TGTGCCAGCAGCCGTTCCGGGGCCCGTGGCTACACCTTC
D: .; J: TRBJ2-1; length: 14; size: .; V: TRBV19; CDR3: CASSTYLASNEQFF; DNA: TGTGCCAGTAGTACCTATCTCGCATCCAATGAGCAGTTCTTC
D: .; J: TRBJ2-1; length: 17; size: once; V: TRBV4-2; CDR3: CASSHNRGTSSYNEQFF; DNA: TGTGCCAGCAGCCACAACCGAGGGACTTCTTCCTACAATGAGCAGTTCTTC
D: .; J: TRBJ2-7; length: 14; size: .; V: TRBV7-6; CDR3: CASSFRDVSYEQYF; DNA: TGTGCCAGCAGCTTCCGGGACGTCTCCTACGAGCAGTACTTC
D: TRBD2; J: TRBJ2-7; length: 16; size: .; V: TRBV5-4; CDR3: CASSSGGAGAQYEQYF; DNA: TGTGCCAGCAGCTCCGGAGGAGCGGGAGCTCAATACGAGCAGTACTTC
D: .; J: TRBJ2-2; length: 11; size: few; V: TRBV2; CDR3: CASREVGELFF; DNA: TGTGCCAGCAGGGAGGTCGGGGAGCTGTTTTTT
D: TRBD2; J: TRBJ2-7; length: 15; size: .; V: TRBV29-1; CDR3: CSVVGVTSSPYEQYF; DNA: TGCAGCGTTGTTGGGGTGACTAGCTCTCCTTACGAGCAGTACTTC
D: .; J: TRBJ2-5; length: 11; size: .; V: TRBV20-1; CDR3: CSATLQETQYF; DNA: TGCAGTGCTACACTACAAGAGACCCAGTACTTC
D: .; J: TRBJ2-5; length: 16; size: few; V: TRBV28; CDR3: CASSFEGRLRGKTQYF; DNA: TGTGCCAGCAGTTTCGAAGGTCGATTGAGGGGAAAGACCCAGTACTTC
D: TRBD2; J: TRBJ2-1; length: 16; size: .; V: TRBV7-7; CDR3: CASSPQAGGAYNEQFF; DNA: TGTGCTAGCAGCCCTCAGGCGGGAGGCGCCTACAATGAGCAGTTCTTC
D: .; J: TRBJ1-5; length: 13; size: medium-sized; V: TRBV7-2; CDR3: CASSLISGQPQHF; DNA: TGTGCCAGCAGCTTAATCTCCGGTCAGCCCCAGCATTTT
D: .; J: TRBJ2-3; length: 16; size: .; V: TRBV7-8; CDR3: CASSPLRGKLTDTQYF; DNA: TGTGCCAGCAGCCCCCTACGCGGGAAACTCACAGATACGCAGTATTTT
D: .; J: TRBJ1-3; length: 14; size: .; V: TRBV9; CDR3: CASRGTLSGNTIYF; DNA: TGTGCCAGCAGAGGAACTCTCTCTGGAAACACCATATATTTT
D: TRBD2; J: TRBJ2-7; length: 17; size: once; V: TRBV7-2; CDR3: CASSLRLAGGPTYEQYF; DNA: TGTGCCAGCAGCTTAAGACTAGCGGGAGGGCCCACCTACGAGCAGTACTTC
D: TRBD1; J: TRBJ1-5; length: 18; size: .; V: TRBV10-1; CDR3: CASSKEPGQRYSNQPQHF; DNA: TGCGCCAGCAGCAAAGAACCGGGACAGAGATATAGCAATCAGCCCCAGCATTTT
D: TRBD1; J: TRBJ2-1; length: 16; size: once; V: TRBV9; CDR3: CASSEGQGVIYNEQFF; DNA: TGTGCCAGCAGCGAGGGACAGGGTGTAATTTACAATGAGCAGTTCTTC
D: .; J: TRBJ2-3; length: 15; size: .; V: TRBV5-1; CDR3: CASSTANRNTDTQYF; DNA: TGCGCCAGCAGCACTGCAAATAGAAACACAGATACGCAGTATTTT
D: TRBD2; J: TRBJ2-4; length: 15; size: .; V: TRBV9; CDR3: CASSVGGRAKNIQYF; DNA: TGTGCCAGCAGCGTGGGAGGGAGGGCCAAAAACATTCAGTACTTC
D: .; J: TRBJ1-1; length: 18; size: .; V: TRBV5-1; CDR3: CASSRARDLTGGNTEAFF; DNA: TGCGCCAGCAGCCGCGCCCGGGACCTTACTGGCGGGAACACTGAAGCTTTCTTT
D: TRBD1; J: TRBJ2-3; length: 15; size: .; V: TRBV5-4; CDR3: CASSDPGQGFDTQYF; DNA: TGTGCCAGCAGCGACCCGGGACAGGGGTTCGATACGCAGTATTTT
D: .; J: TRBJ2-6; length: 14; size: .; V: TRBV18; CDR3: CASSQGTGANVLTF; DNA: TGTGCCAGCTCACAGGGAACTGGGGCCAACGTCCTGACTTTC
D: .; J: TRBJ1-3; length: 14; size: once; V: TRBV29-1; CDR3: CSVGDAPSGNTIYF; DNA: TGCAGCGTTGGTGATGCCCCCTCTGGAAACACCATATATTTT
D: TRBD2; J: TRBJ2-2; length: 19; size: .; V: TRBV5-1; CDR3: CASSLAWGLAGVGTGELFF; DNA: TGCGCCAGCAGCTTGGCCTGGGGACTAGCGGGAGTGGGCACCGGGGAGCTGTTTTTT
D: .; J: TRBJ2-3; length: 17; size: .; V: TRBV4-1; CDR3: CASSGPGLLRHTDTQYF; DNA: TGCGCCAGCAGCGGCCCGGGACTCCTAAGGCACACAGATACGCAGTATTTT
D: TRBD1; J: TRBJ1-2; length: 13; size: few; V: TRBV5-4; CDR3: CASSFNRGHGYTF; DNA: TGTGCCAGCAGCTTTAACAGGGGGCATGGCTACACCTTC
D: .; J: TRBJ1-4; length: 12; size: .; V: TRBV28; CDR3: CASNEGWEKLFF; DNA: TGTGCCAGCAACGAGGGCTGGGAAAAACTGTTTTTT
D: .; J: TRBJ2-5; length: 17; size: .; V: TRBV10-3; CDR3: CAIRGRYSMGHQETQYF; DNA: TGTGCCATCAGGGGGAGGTATAGCATGGGTCACCAAGAGACCCAGTACTTC
D: .; J: TRBJ1-1; length: 13; size: .; V: TRBV14; CDR3: CASSPWTHTEAFF; DNA: TGTGCCAGCAGCCCTTGGACACACACTGAAGCTTTCTTT